A selection of T cell receptor beta chains follows, all from one sample in a study of high-grade serous ovarian cancer treatment subgroups. Sequencing was performed with immunoSEQ multiplex PCR; in TCRdb, only in-frame clones are kept and a portion is missing. Of some 40,000 clones in the sample, approximately 80% were seen once. The sequencing input was tumor tissue. Source of these receptors: a human donor with high-grade serous ovarian cancer. Both conserved end residues are part of each CDR3. Each record gives: J gene, V gene, clone size, D gene, CDR3 DNA, CDR3 protein. The D gene is left open where the match is weak. Only some rows state a clone size, as once, few, many or a class for expanded clones.

J: TRBJ1-1
V: TRBV29-1
size: few
D: TRBD1
DNA: TGCAGCGTGCGACAGGGTGGGATCACTGAAGCTTTCTTT
CDR3: CSVRQGGITEAFF

J: TRBJ1-5
V: TRBV6-1
size: -
D: -
DNA: TGTGCCAGCAGTGAAAGGACAGCGTTAAATCAGCCCCAGCATTTT
CDR3: CASSERTALNQPQHF

J: TRBJ2-1
V: TRBV4-1
size: -
D: -
DNA: TGCGCCAGCAGCCGACTCCCCAGCTCCTACAATGAGCAGTTCTTC
CDR3: CASSRLPSSYNEQFF

J: TRBJ1-1
V: TRBV5-1
size: -
D: -
DNA: TGCGCCAGCAGCAGCAGGAATCTTGGGGGCTACGGGGGAGCTTTCTTT
CDR3: CASSSRNLGGYGGAFF

J: TRBJ2-1
V: TRBV6-5
size: -
D: -
DNA: TGTGCCAGCAGTTACTCTGGTGAGCAGTTCTTC
CDR3: CASSYSGEQFF

J: TRBJ2-1
V: TRBV5-1
size: -
D: -
DNA: TGCGCCAGCAGCTTTTCCAGGACAAGGGGCAATGAGCAGTTCTTC
CDR3: CASSFSRTRGNEQFF

J: TRBJ2-7
V: TRBV7-9
size: once
D: TRBD1
DNA: TGTGCCAGCAGCTTAGCTGAGGACAGGGGTTACGAGCAGTACTTC
CDR3: CASSLAEDRGYEQYF

J: TRBJ2-2
V: TRBV27
size: -
D: -
DNA: TGTGCCAGCAGTTGGGGTATGAGTCTTCACACCGGGGAGCTGTTTTTT
CDR3: CASSWGMSLHTGELFF

J: TRBJ1-5
V: TRBV10-3
size: -
D: -
DNA: TGTGCCATCAGCGGACGGATTAGCAATCAGCCCCAGCATTTT
CDR3: CAISGRISNQPQHF

J: TRBJ2-1
V: TRBV18
size: few
D: -
DNA: TGTGCCAGCTCACCAATCTCCGGGAGTATTGGTGAGCAGTTCTTC
CDR3: CASSPISGSIGEQFF

J: TRBJ2-7
V: TRBV7-2
size: -
D: -
DNA: TGTGCCAGCAGCTTTGGGGCATACAGCGTCCCCTACGAGCAGTACTTC
CDR3: CASSFGAYSVPYEQYF

J: TRBJ2-5
V: TRBV28
size: -
D: -
DNA: TGTGCCAGCAGTTTAACTCCAGGGTCTTCAGAGACCCAGTACTTC
CDR3: CASSLTPGSSETQYF

J: TRBJ1-1
V: TRBV10-2
size: -
D: -
DNA: TGCGCCAGCACAAGCCGCATGAACACTGAAGCTTTCTTT
CDR3: CASTSRMNTEAFF

J: TRBJ2-6
V: TRBV21-1
size: -
D: -
DNA: TGTGCCAGCAGCAAAAACCGCCGGTGCAGCCTCTGCTCTGGGGCCAACGTCCTGACTTTC
CDR3: CASSKNRRCSLCSGANVLTF

J: TRBJ2-1
V: TRBV27
size: -
D: TRBD2
DNA: TGTGCCTCTTGGCTTCAGGCTAGCGGAAACAATGAGCAGTTCTTC
CDR3: CASWLQASGNNEQFF

J: TRBJ1-3
V: TRBV19
size: -
D: -
DNA: TGTGCCAGTAGTATTTACAGGAATGGAAACACCATATATTTT
CDR3: CASSIYRNGNTIYF

J: TRBJ1-5
V: TRBV7-2
size: -
D: -
DNA: TGTGCCAGCAGCTTAGTAGTGAATAGCAATCAGCCCCAGCATTTT
CDR3: CASSLVVNSNQPQHF

J: TRBJ2-7
V: TRBV29-1
size: once
D: TRBD1
DNA: TGCAGCGTTGAAGTAGGACAGGGGGGCTACGAGCAGTACTTC
CDR3: CSVEVGQGGYEQYF

J: TRBJ1-5
V: TRBV7-9
size: -
D: -
DNA: TGTGCCAGCAGCACCACAGGGAGCAATCAGCCCCAGCATTTT
CDR3: CASSTTGSNQPQHF

J: TRBJ1-1
V: TRBV29-1
size: once
D: TRBD1
DNA: TGCAGCGGGGGTCGACAGGGCCCAGAAGCTTTCTTT
CDR3: CSGGRQGPEAFF

J: TRBJ2-7
V: TRBV27
size: -
D: -
DNA: TGTGCCAGCAGTTTCGCCCAGGGCCCGCAGTACTTC
CDR3: CASSFAQGPQYF

J: TRBJ2-5
V: TRBV19
size: -
D: TRBD2
DNA: TGTGCCAGTAGTAAAACCGGGACTAGCGGGTCTCAAGAGACCCAGTACTTC
CDR3: CASSKTGTSGSQETQYF

J: TRBJ1-1
V: TRBV19
size: -
D: -
DNA: TGTGCCAGTAGTATAGGGCGGGTTTTGAACACTGAAGCTTTCTTT
CDR3: CASSIGRVLNTEAFF

J: TRBJ2-7
V: TRBV9
size: -
D: TRBD2
DNA: TGTGCCAGCAGCGTAGACGCGGGAGGGCTTCTTCGCGAGCAGTACTTC
CDR3: CASSVDAGGLLREQYF

J: TRBJ1-4
V: TRBV4-2
size: -
D: -
DNA: TGTGCCAGCAGCCAAGAAGTTAATAGGGCATCTAATGAAAAACTGTTTTTT
CDR3: CASSQEVNRASNEKLFF

J: TRBJ1-1
V: TRBV7-9
size: few
D: -
DNA: TGTGCCAGCAGCCCCGGACAGTACACTGAAGCTTTCTTT
CDR3: CASSPGQYTEAFF

J: TRBJ2-3
V: TRBV20-1
size: -
D: -
DNA: TGCAGTGCTAGATCCGTTGGTACGCAGTATTTT
CDR3: CSARSVGTQYF

J: TRBJ2-4
V: TRBV7-9
size: once
D: TRBD2
DNA: TGTGCCAGCAGCCCCCGGGGAAGCGGGAGCATTGCCAAAAACATTCAGTACTTC
CDR3: CASSPRGSGSIAKNIQYF

J: TRBJ2-7
V: TRBV5-5
size: once
D: -
DNA: TGTGCCAGCAGCTTGTTTGGGGATCTGGGAGAGCAGTACTTC
CDR3: CASSLFGDLGEQYF

J: TRBJ1-5
V: TRBV15
size: -
D: -
DNA: TGTGCCACCAGCAGAGATAGGGATCAGCCCCAGCATTTT
CDR3: CATSRDRDQPQHF

J: TRBJ1-2
V: TRBV5-6
size: once
D: -
DNA: TGTGCCAGCAGCTTGGGTCGGGATGGCTACACCTTC
CDR3: CASSLGRDGYTF

J: TRBJ2-7
V: TRBV7-2
size: once
D: -
DNA: TGTGCCAGCAGCTTAGGGGTCTCCTACGAGCAGTACTTC
CDR3: CASSLGVSYEQYF

J: TRBJ2-1
V: TRBV19
size: -
D: TRBD2
DNA: TGTGCCAGTAGCCTAGCGGGAGTCAATGAGCAGTTCTTC
CDR3: CASSLAGVNEQFF

J: TRBJ2-3
V: TRBV7-3
size: -
D: TRBD1
DNA: TGTGCCAGCAGCTTAGGTATAGAGGGGGACAGATCCACAGATACGCAGTATTTT
CDR3: CASSLGIEGDRSTDTQYF

J: TRBJ2-5
V: TRBV7-2
size: -
D: TRBD2
DNA: TGTGCCAGCAGCTCCGGTTTTTGGCTAGCGGGAGGAGGGGAGACCCAGTACTTC
CDR3: CASSSGFWLAGGGETQYF

J: TRBJ2-2
V: TRBV2
size: -
D: -
DNA: TGTGCCAGCAACCGGTTGGGGCTTCGGACCGGGGAGCTGTTTTTT
CDR3: CASNRLGLRTGELFF

J: TRBJ1-6
V: TRBV4-1
size: -
D: TRBD1
DNA: TGCGCCAGCAGCCAAGGAACAGGGGTAAATTCACCCCTCCACTTT
CDR3: CASSQGTGVNSPLHF

J: TRBJ2-3
V: TRBV28
size: -
D: -
DNA: TGTGCCAGCAGTTTGGACAGCACAGATACGCAGTATTTT
CDR3: CASSLDSTDTQYF

J: TRBJ2-7
V: TRBV27
size: -
D: -
DNA: TGTGCCAGCGCTTGGCGTGGCGAGCAGTACTTC
CDR3: CASAWRGEQYF

J: TRBJ2-4
V: TRBV28
size: -
D: TRBD1
DNA: TGTGCCAGCCGAGAGGGGGCGTTTAGCAAAAACATTCAGTACTTC
CDR3: CASREGAFSKNIQYF

J: TRBJ2-7
V: TRBV6-6
size: -
D: -
DNA: TGTGCCAGCAGCCCCTGGGATAGCGAGATGGGATGGCAGTACTTC
CDR3: CASSPWDSEMGWQYF

J: TRBJ1-2
V: TRBV7-6
size: -
D: -
DNA: TGTGCCAGCAGCTTAGTAGAGGGGGTCTCTCCCTATGGCTACACCTTC
CDR3: CASSLVEGVSPYGYTF

J: TRBJ2-5
V: TRBV7-3
size: -
D: TRBD2
DNA: TGTGCCAGCAGCCCAAACAGCGGGAGGGCCTTGGAGACCCAGTACTTC
CDR3: CASSPNSGRALETQYF

J: TRBJ1-1
V: TRBV10-3
size: once
D: -
DNA: TGTGCCATCAGGGGGTTCGGGAACACTGAAGCTTTCTTT
CDR3: CAIRGFGNTEAFF

J: TRBJ1-5
V: TRBV7-2
size: -
D: -
DNA: TGTGCCAGCAGCCCATTGTGGAGATCCACTATGGATGGCAATCAGCCCCAGCATTTT
CDR3: CASSPLWRSTMDGNQPQHF

J: TRBJ2-7
V: TRBV5-6
size: -
D: -
DNA: TGTGCCAGCAGCTTGTTGACGGCCTACGAGCAGTACTTC
CDR3: CASSLLTAYEQYF

J: TRBJ2-1
V: TRBV11-3
size: -
D: TRBD2
DNA: TGTGCCAGCAGCTTTAGCGGGAGGTCCTACAATGAGCAGTTCTTC
CDR3: CASSFSGRSYNEQFF

J: TRBJ1-2
V: TRBV7-9
size: -
D: TRBD1
DNA: TGTGCCAGCAGCCGCGTCCCAGGGGGGCGGGATGGCTACACCTTC
CDR3: CASSRVPGGRDGYTF

J: TRBJ2-7
V: TRBV7-2
size: -
D: -
DNA: TGTGCCAGCAGCTTAAAAGAGGGTCTCGAGCAGTACTTC
CDR3: CASSLKEGLEQYF

J: TRBJ2-7
V: TRBV7-2
size: -
D: TRBD1
DNA: TGTGCCAGCAGCTTTATAGGACAGGGGCCCCACGAGCAGTACTTC
CDR3: CASSFIGQGPHEQYF

J: TRBJ1-5
V: TRBV28
size: -
D: TRBD1
DNA: TGTGCCAGCAGTCTGGACAGGGGGTATCAGCCCCAGCATTTT
CDR3: CASSLDRGYQPQHF

J: TRBJ2-7
V: TRBV6-1
size: few
D: -
DNA: TGTGCCAGCAGTCCAGCGGGTCCCTACGAGCAGTACTTC
CDR3: CASSPAGPYEQYF